Sequencing of this T cell receptor beta chain was carried out in a study of T cell responses to AZD1222 COVID-19 vaccine. Only in-frame clones appear in the TCRdb table, and some are missing; sequencing was by immunoSEQ multiplex PCR. Of 150,000 to 190,000 clones in the sample, 88% are singletons; the top ten hold roughly 7%. This clone occurred a few times. Trimming cost V 6 bases and J 1 base; bases outside gene matches: 4. CDR1 and CDR2 from the germline V gene are SGHTA and FQGNSA. The CDR3 is 14 amino acids. The sequencing here drew on peripheral blood, taken after recovery from COVID-19. This sequence was found in an adult who had recovered from COVID-19. The rearrangement links TRBV7-2 to TRBJ2-3; 7 bases are a match to TRBD1. Here the CDR3 DNA reads TGTGCCAGCAGACCTAGGGGGCGCACAGATACGCAGTATTTT. It encodes CASRPRGRTDTQYF.